This is a list of T cell receptor beta chains from one sample in a study of control samples from healthy donors and cancer patients. The data were produced by immunoSEQ multiplex PCR, yet TCRdb's version contains in-frame clones alone and is incomplete. The repertoire has 130,000 to 150,000 clones, about 94% of them found once; the top ten carry 14%. The sequencing input was PBMCs. The receptors originated from a man in his 60s with colorectal cancer. Each CDR3 is given without its conserved first and last residue.

V: TRBV5-6; CDR3: ASSSQIAGRGSNQPQH
V: TRBV25-1; CDR3: ASSEPTVNNSPLH
V: TRBV29-1; CDR3: SVEDLTGDLSLWGYT
V: TRBV9; CDR3: ASTLRGGDLGEAF
V: TRBV6-2/TRBV6-3; CDR3: ASSRTAQETQY
V: TRBV5-1; CDR3: ASSRRGGSNTEAF
V: TRBV12-3/TRBV12-4; CDR3: ASSPDRGEQY
V: TRBV5-1; CDR3: ASSWDTSYEQY
V: TRBV6-5; CDR3: ASTGQGGTEAF
V: TRBV29-1; CDR3: SVDSGGSNEQF
V: TRBV30; CDR3: AWSNRDRGDNQPQH
V: TRBV7-2; CDR3: ASTNSGADTQY
V: TRBV6-2/TRBV6-3; CDR3: ASSSTMGGYEQY
V: TRBV5-8; CDR3: ASSLDLGIANTGELF
V: TRBV7-2; CDR3: ASSLDRGYYEQY